The TCR beta chain described here comes from a study of beta chain features in type 1 diabetes. On the study more broadly: Age, gender, cell numbers and subset yield matched between patients and controls.

Via the markers CD45RO/CCR7/CD25/CD127/CD95/CD27, stem cell-like memory, regulatory, central memory and naive CD4+ cells were sorted. Regarding the study as a whole: Compared with healthy donors, patients appeared to share more similar naive, central memory and regulatory TCRB repertoires.

This CDR3 spans 13 amino acids. Trimming took off 6 bases at V and 4 bases at J, with 12 bases between the two ends. Per germline, CDR1 SNHLY and CDR2 FYNNEI. Expressed TCRB transcripts were sequenced, since all the RNA that had been isolated was reverse transcribed. The read count averaged around 4 million across naive, central memory and regulatory T cell samples. Profiled with immunoSEQ multiplex PCR; TCRdb holds only in-frame clones, not every one. This sample carries around 500,000 clones, about 10% of them seen once, and the ten largest clones take 0.046%. Turning to this clone: Antigen unknown.

This sequence joins TRBV2 and TRBJ1-2, with TRBD1 as a possible D gene (5 bases). Sample: naive CD4+ T cells from blood. This receptor was identified in a woman between 18 and 29 years old in good health. CDR3 in amino acids: CASSHRDGYGYTF. The CDR3 nucleotides read TGTGCCAGCAGCCACCGGGACGGCTATGGCTACACCTTC.